A selection of T cell receptor beta chains follows, all from one sample in a study of early stage breast cancer tumors. Data came from immunoSEQ multiplex PCR; TCRdb stores just in-frame clones and leaves some out. The profile shows around 78,000 clones, approximately 79% of them singletons. The material sequenced was blood. All receptors derive from a person in their sixties with breast cancer. Both conserved end residues are part of each CDR3. The order of the fields is clone size, V gene, CDR3 length, D gene, J gene, CDR3 protein, CDR3 DNA. D genes are given only for firm matches. Only some rows state a clone size, as once, few, many or a class for expanded clones.

>few|TRBV2|12|TRBD1|TRBJ2-7
CASSRQGYEQYF
TGTGCCAGCAGTCGACAGGGCTACGAGCAGTACTTC
>.|TRBV27|15|TRBD1|TRBJ1-1
CASSSYRGGSTEAFF
TGTGCCAGCAGTTCGTACAGGGGTGGGAGCACTGAAGCTTTCTTT
>.|TRBV28|15|TRBD1|TRBJ2-7
CASSSRTGGHYEQYF
TGTGCCAGCAGTTCCCGGACAGGGGGCCATTACGAGCAGTACTTC
>.|TRBV25-1|14|.|TRBJ1-4
CASRQDGGTEKLFF
TGTGCCAGCCGCCAAGACGGCGGGACTGAAAAACTGTTTTTT
>.|TRBV5-6|17|.|TRBJ2-1
CASSLISGAIGGNEQFF
TGTGCCAGCAGCTTAATCTCAGGGGCAATAGGGGGCAATGAGCAGTTCTTC
>.|TRBV7-2|13|.|TRBJ2-3
CASSHGAGDTQYF
TGTGCCAGCAGCCACGGGGCCGGAGATACGCAGTATTTT
>.|TRBV5-1|15|.|TRBJ2-7
CASSLGGRSSYEQYF
TGCGCCAGCAGCTTGGGGGGCAGGTCGTCCTACGAGCAGTACTTC
>.|TRBV7-8|14|TRBD1|TRBJ2-7
CASSFRDRGYEQYF
TGTGCCAGCAGCTTCCGGGACAGGGGCTACGAGCAGTACTTC
>.|TRBV10-3|12|.|TRBJ2-3
CAISEASNTQYF
TGTGCCATCAGTGAGGCCAGCAATACGCAGTATTTT
>.|TRBV4-2|15|.|TRBJ2-5
CASSQDPTGQETQYF
TGTGCCAGCAGCCAAGATCCCACAGGTCAAGAGACCCAGTACTTC
>.|TRBV6-6|14|.|TRBJ2-4
CASKDRGLKNIQYF
TGTGCCAGCAAGGACCGGGGCTTAAAAAACATTCAGTACTTC
>.|TRBV6-1|15|.|TRBJ1-1
CASSGPGGVNTEAFF
TGTGCCAGCAGTGGCCCCGGGGGGGTCAACACTGAAGCTTTCTTT
>once|TRBV7-6|15|.|TRBJ2-7
CASSLFWSGSYEQYF
TGTGCCAGCAGCTTATTCTGGAGCGGCTCCTACGAGCAGTACTTC
>.|TRBV6-6|15|.|TRBJ2-1
CASSSITSSYNEQFF
TGTGCCAGCAGTTCGATTACCAGCTCCTACAATGAGCAGTTCTTC